Sequencing of this TCR beta chain was carried out in a study of T cell responses to AZD1222 COVID-19 vaccine. Study conclusions and caveats: Baseline seropositivity characterized only six AZD1222 recipients.

With respect to this clone: Its antigen is still unknown.

Profiled with immunoSEQ multiplex PCR; TCRdb holds only in-frame clones, not every one. The repertoire consists of 150,000 or so clones, with over 85% occurring once and the leading ten covering about 3%. This receptor was taken from an adult in good health. Sequenced material: peripheral blood, taken on day 0 of AZD1222 vaccination.

The CDR3 loop is CAWTALHTGELFF. In nucleotides, the CDR3 is TGTGCCTGGACAGCGCTACACACCGGGGAGCTGTTTTTT. The chain joins TRBV30 to TRBJ2-2; D is undetermined. This CDR3 has 13 residues. With 4 bases removed from V and 3 bases from J, the gap between germline ends came to 9 bases. Per the germline V gene, CDR1 is GTSNPN and CDR2 is SVGIG (reference sequence).